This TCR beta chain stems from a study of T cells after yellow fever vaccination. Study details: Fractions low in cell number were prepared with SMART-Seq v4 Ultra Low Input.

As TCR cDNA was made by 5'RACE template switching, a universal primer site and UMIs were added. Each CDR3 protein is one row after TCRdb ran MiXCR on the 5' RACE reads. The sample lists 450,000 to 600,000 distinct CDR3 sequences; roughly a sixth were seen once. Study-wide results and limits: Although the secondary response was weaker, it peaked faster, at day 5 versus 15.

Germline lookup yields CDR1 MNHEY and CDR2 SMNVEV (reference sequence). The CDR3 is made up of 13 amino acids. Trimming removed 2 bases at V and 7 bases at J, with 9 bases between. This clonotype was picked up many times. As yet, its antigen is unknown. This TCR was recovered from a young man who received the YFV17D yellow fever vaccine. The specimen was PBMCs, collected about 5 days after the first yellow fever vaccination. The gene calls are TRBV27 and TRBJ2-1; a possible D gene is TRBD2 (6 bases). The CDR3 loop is CASSLSGRNEQFF. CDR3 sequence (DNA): TGTGCCAGCAGTTTAAGTGGGAGGAATGAGCAGTTCTTC.